These 14 T cell receptor beta chains were sequenced from one sample in a study of regulatory T cells in long-lasting Graves disease. Specified time point: newly diagnosed GD, antithyroid drugs for less than 3 months. Researchers made the TCR library from RNA that was extracted from PBMCs. CDR3 regions were amplified by Arm-PCR using iRepertoire HTBI primers to build TCR beta libraries. TCRdb reanalysed the multiplex PCR reads using MiXCR and keeps one entry per CDR3 protein. The sample has roughly 500,000 distinct CDR3 sequences; around 12% are singletons. These records were also assigned to another study, of T cells in Graves' hyperthyroidism and ophthalmopathy.

Source: peripheral blood mononuclear cells (PBMCs), taken at new diagnosis, from a patient treated with antithyroid drugs. The receptor set was obtained from a woman in her 30s with Graves disease.

This clonotype occurred a few times. The rearrangement links TRBV5-6 to TRBJ2-7; TRBD1 aligns across 12 bases. This CDR3 comprises 16 residues. Germline trimming cut 2 bases from V and 7 bases from J; bases unmatched to any gene: 10. CDR1 is SGHDT and CDR2 is YYEEEE in the germline V gene. The chain's CDR3 is CASSLLTGTGGGEQYF. The CDR3 bases are TGTGCCAGCAGCTTACTTACCGGGACAGGGGGCGGGGAGCAGTACTTC.

This clonotype occurred many times. The CDR3, as DNA: TGTGCCAGCAGCCCCTGGACAGGGGCGTCCTTGTACACTGAAGCTTTCTTT. Translation: CASSPWTGASLYTEAFF. This chain joins TRBV7-9 and TRBJ1-1; 9 bases map to TRBD1. V was pared by 5 bases and J by 3 bases, with 13 bases of the junction left unmatched. The CDR3 sequence is 17 residues long. Germline V lookup: CDR1 SEHNR, CDR2 FQNEAQ (reference sequence).

This clonotype was counted only a few times. This likely came from a read error, as a far larger clone is one base away. V is TRBV11-2 and J is TRBJ2-3; 7 nucleotides agree with TRBD2. CDR1 and CDR2 from the germline V gene are SGHAT and FQNNGV. The CDR3 sequence is 15 residues long. CDR3 nucleotides: TGTGCCAGCAGCTTACAGGGAATTAGCGGGCGCGAGCAGTCCTTC. It yields the protein CASSLQGISGREQSF. Variable domain in full (rest from reference TRBV11-2 and TRBJ2-3): EAGVAQSPRYKIIEKRQSVAFWCNPISGHATLYWYQQILGQGPKLLIQFQNNGVVDDSQLPKDRFSAERLKGVDSTLKIQPAKLEDSAVYLCASSLQGISGREQSFGPGTRLTVL.

This clonotype has a handful of counts. In DNA form, the CDR3 reads TGTGCCTGGAGTGTACAGGGGGGGGTTTATGGCTACACCTTC. Translating gives CAWSVQGGVYGYTF. The gene calls are TRBV30 and TRBJ1-2, with TRBD1 matching over 8 bases. CDR1 GTSNPN and CDR2 SVGIG come from the germline V gene (reference sequence). The CDR3 loop spans 14 amino acids. Losses at the gene ends were 0 bases for V and 5 bases for J; bases not matched to a gene: 5.

The rearrangement links TRBV20-1 to TRBJ2-5, with 7 positions matching TRBD1. V trimming: 4 bases; J trimming: 2 bases; junction bases outside the gene matches: 10. The CDR3 spans 15 residues. Germline V CDR1 and CDR2: DFQATT, SNEGSKA (reference sequence). As DNA, the CDR3 is TGCAGTGCTATCAAGCCGGACAGGAGTCAAGAGACCCAGTACTTC. Protein sequence: CSAIKPDRSQETQYF.

This clonotype was counted a few times. This chain links TRBV12-3 or TRBV12-4 with TRBJ2-6, with D possibly matching TRBD1 (5 bases). This CDR3 spans 14 amino acids. V lost 5 bases and J lost 3, with 8 bases in between. The CDR3 spells CASSKGYGANVLTF. CDR3 nucleotide sequence: TGTGCCAGCAGTAAGGGGTATGGGGCCAACGTCCTGACTTTC.

The CDR3 DNA follows: TGTGCCAGCTCACCCTCGGCGGAGGGGTCGTTTTATGGCTACACCTTC. As protein: CASSPSAEGSFYGYTF. The chain uses TRBV18 and TRBJ1-2; possibly TRBD1 for D (5 bases). Germline lookup yields CDR1 KGHSH and CDR2 LQKENI. The CDR3 length is 16 residues. The V end was cut by 3 bases, the J end by 5 bases, with 19 bases between.

This clonotype has at least ten counts. The chain employs TRBV2 and TRBJ1-1; D call uncertain. The germline gives CDR1 SNHLY, CDR2 FYNNEI. This CDR3 region has 11 residues. The V end lost 10 bases, the J end lost 7 bases, and 13 bases lay between the germline ends. CDR3: CAKIIENEAFF. The CDR3 coding sequence is TGTGCCAAAATTATTGAAAATGAAGCTTTCTTT.

Many counts were recorded for this clonotype. CDR3 in amino acids: CASSTGTGYQPQHF. DNA of the CDR3: TGTGCCAGCAGCACCGGGACAGGGTATCAGCCCCAGCATTTT. The J gene is TRBJ1-5, the V gene TRBV5-5; 9 bases are shared with TRBD1. V gave up 4 bases and J gave up 5 bases; unmatched junction bases: 4. Germline CDR1 SGHKS, CDR2 YYEKEE (reference sequence). This CDR3 has 14 amino acids.

This clonotype was observed many times. The rearrangement uses TRBV2 and TRBJ1-1; D may be TRBD1 (5 bases). Trimming left V 1 base short and J 0 bases short, with 9 bases between. The CDR3 is made up of 15 amino acids. Germline CDR1 is SNHLY and CDR2 is FYNNEI. The CDR3 sequence: CASSEGGILNTEAFF. The CDR3 DNA sequence: TGTGCCAGCAGTGAAGGGGGCATTTTGAACACTGAAGCTTTCTTT.

For this clonotype: A read error is possible here, since a much larger clone lies one base away. This rearrangement joins TRBV2 to TRBJ2-7, with 7 bases that match TRBD1. From germline, CDR1 is SNHLY and CDR2 FYNNEI. Trimming cost V 5 bases and J 7 bases; bases outside gene matches: 8. This CDR3 spans 13 amino acids. CDR3 bases: TGTGCCAGCAGTACGGGGACAGTCAATGAGCAGTACTTC. This sequence encodes CASSTGTVNEQYF. Together with reference TRBV2 and TRBJ2-7, the CDR3 gives the full variable domain: EPEVTQTPSHQVTQMGQEVILRCVPISNHLYFYWYRQILGQKVEFLVSFYNNEISEKSEIFDDQFSVERPDGSNFTLKIRSTKLEDSAMYFCASSTGTVNEQYFGPGTRLTVT.

There are a few counts of this clonotype. The chain couples TRBV7-2 to TRBJ2-1; 8 bases are shared with TRBD1. CDR3 length: 16 residues. V gave up 4 bases and J gave up 3 bases; unmatched junction bases: 8. CDR1 is SGHTA and CDR2 is FQGNSA in the germline V gene. The CDR3 region is CASSSSGTGSYNEQFF. In nucleotides, the CDR3 is TGTGCCAGCAGCTCCTCCGGGACAGGAAGCTACAATGAGCAGTTCTTC.

The chain is built from TRBV20-1 and TRBJ2-3, with a weak D call TRBD1 (5 bases). The CDR3 is 14 amino acids. Germline-derived CDR1 and CDR2 are DFQATT and SNEGSKA (reference sequence). Trimming pared 5 bases from V and 0 bases from J, leaving 12 bases between. CDR3 sequence reads: CSARQIPSTDTQYF. The CDR3 coding sequence is TGCAGTGCTCGACAGATACCTAGCACAGATACGCAGTATTTT.

This chain uses TRBV10-3 with TRBJ2-7; possibly TRBD1 for D (6 bases). This CDR3 contains 15 residues. From germline, CDR1 is ENHRY and CDR2 SYGVKD. V was pared by 3 bases and J by 2 bases, with 14 bases between. CDR3 loop: CAISELPTGTYEQYF. In nucleotides, the CDR3 is TGTGCCATCAGTGAATTACCGACAGGTACCTACGAGCAGTACTTC.